The present entry profiles one T cell receptor (beta chain) with its context. The antigen remains unidentified. This sample was included in a study of blood T cells in healthy people across ages. Overall study findings and caveats: Naive and antigen-experienced cells were not separated, limiting conclusive comparison.

The V gene's germline CDR1 is SQVTM and CDR2 ANQGSEA. Trimming stripped 4 bases from V and 5 bases from J, with 12 bases between. The length of the CDR3 is 13 residues. A J-beta primer mix and a sample-barcoded 5' primer were used in a second PCR of about 7 to 12 cycles. TCRdb recomputed calls from the 5' RACE reads with MiXCR, one row per CDR3 protein. Found here are 800,000 or so distinct CDR3 sequences, 35% to 50% of them singletons; the top ten hold approximately 18%. This sequence originates from an elderly man in good health. Sequencing was carried out using blood. The J gene is TRBJ2-1, the V gene TRBV29-1; D remains unclear. The CDR3 nucleotides read TGCAGCGTTGTAGCTCTTTCCCACAATGAGCAGTTCTTC. Its protein product is CSVVALSHNEQFF.